The 9 T cell receptor beta chains below were found in one sample sequenced in a study of cytomegalovirus exposure and HLA in healthy donors. The study ran its PCR with 60 Vbeta and 13 Jbeta primers. TCRdb's copy holds only in-frame clones and misses some; the assay was immunoSEQ multiplex PCR. The sample yields about 88,000 clones, just under 70% seen once. Sequenced input: PBMCs. Source of these receptors: a man in his fifties or sixties in good health and CMV-seronegative.

The CDR3 loop reads CASSLAGVVDTQYF. DNA of the CDR3: TGTGCCAGCAGCTTAGCTGGAGTGGTAGATACGCAGTATTTT. The chain combines TRBV7-2 with TRBJ2-3; the D is unclear. Germline values: CDR1 SGHTA, CDR2 FQGNSA. The CDR3 sequence is 14 residues long. Between the trimmed V and J ends, which lost 0 bases and 5 bases, there was a span of 9 bases.

This sequence joins TRBV4-1 and TRBJ1-5, with 9 nucleotides matching TRBD1. The CDR3 is 14 amino acids. Germline lookup yields CDR1 MGHRA and CDR2 YSYEKL. V shed 4 bases, J shed 5 bases, and the junction held 3 bases outside the gene matches. Here the CDR3 DNA reads TGCGCCAGCAGCCCCCGGACAGGGGATCAGCCCCAGCATTTT. It translates to CASSPRTGDQPQHF.

This clone was counted a few times. J is TRBJ2-4 and V is TRBV29-1, with TRBD2 matching 7 bases. The V segment lost 8 bases and the J segment 6 bases; nucleotides outside the gene matches: 4. This CDR3 spans 11 amino acids. Germline V gives CDR1 SQVTM, CDR2 ANQGSEA. CDR3 coding DNA: TGCAGCACTGGGGAGGGAAACATTCAGTACTTC. Translated: CSTGEGNIQYF.

This clone has only a few counts. The V call is TRBV29-1, the J call TRBJ1-4; 9 bases fit TRBD1. V shed 4 bases, J shed 0 bases, and the junction held 3 bases outside the gene matches. Germline CDR1 is SQVTM and CDR2 is ANQGSEA. The CDR3 loop spans 15 amino acids. The CDR3 spells CSVGTGVATNEKLFF. CDR3 in DNA: TGCAGCGTTGGGACAGGGGTCGCAACTAATGAAAAACTGTTTTTT.

In its sample, this clone was seen a few times. CDR3 amino acids: CASGSDRATEAFF. The CDR3 DNA follows: TGTGCCAGCGGATCCGACAGGGCCACTGAAGCTTTCTTT. V usage is TRBV2 and J usage is TRBJ1-1; TRBD1 agrees at 7 bases. This CDR3 comprises 13 residues. The V and J ends lost 8 bases and 4 bases, in that order; junction bases with no gene match: 7. CDR1 and CDR2 (germline): SNHLY, FYNNEI.

This clone showed up just a few times. The chain recombines TRBV18 with TRBJ1-2; 7 bases map to TRBD1. Germline-derived CDR1 and CDR2 are KGHSH and LQKENI. The J segment lost 6 bases and the V segment lost 3 bases, leaving 7 bases of the junction unmatched. The CDR3 totals 14 residues. The CDR3 DNA reads TGTGCCAGCTCACCGTCGACAGGGTTGGATGGCTACACCTTC. Its translation: CASSPSTGLDGYTF.

The chain carries TRBV2 and TRBJ2-7, with D perhaps matching TRBD2 (5 bases). Trimming cost V 4 bases and J 0 bases, with 19 bases left between them. Looked up from germline, CDR1 is SNHLY and CDR2 is FYNNEI. This CDR3 region has 17 residues. The CDR3 bases are TGTGCCAGCAGTGGACGGTTTTGGACTCTAAGCTCCTACGAGCAGTACGTC. Translating it yields CASSGRFWTLSSYEQYV.

In its sample, this clone was seen a few times. The chain employs TRBV29-1 and TRBJ2-1; TRBD2 aligns across 7 bases. The CDR3 consists of 14 residues. With V trimmed by 3 bases and J by 4 bases, 6 bases remained unmatched. Germline loops: CDR1 SQVTM, CDR2 ANQGSEA. CDR3 sequence: CSVDGGRGYNEQFF. CDR3 nucleotides: TGCAGCGTTGACGGCGGGAGAGGTTACAATGAGCAGTTCTTC.

This rearrangement joins TRBV15 to TRBJ2-1; 10 bases match TRBD1. The J segment lost 5 bases and the V segment lost 2 bases, leaving 6 bases of the junction unmatched. From germline, CDR1 is LNHNV and CDR2 YYDKDF (reference sequence). The CDR3 contains 16 residues. In DNA, the CDR3 is TGTGCCACCAGCAGAAAGGCCGGGACAGGGGACAATGAGCAGTTCTTC. This sequence encodes CATSRKAGTGDNEQFF.